The rows below give T cell receptor beta chains drawn from one sample of a study of T cell responses to AZD1222 COVID-19 vaccine. Profiling relied on immunoSEQ multiplex PCR, and the TCRdb table lists in-frame clones only, not all of them. The sample shows under 150,000 clones, roughly 92% of them seen only once. Here the sequenced sample was peripheral blood, taken 28 days after the second AZD1222 dose. The receptors stem from an adult who received the AZD1222 COVID-19 vaccine. Each CDR3 is given with its conserved first and last residue. The order of the fields is D gene, V gene, clone size, J gene, CDR3 DNA, CDR3 protein. The D gene is left open where the match is weak. Some rows mark clone size as missing; the rest say once, few, many or name a class of expanded clone.

d_call: -
v_call: TRBV2
clone_size: -
j_call: TRBJ1-1
cdr3_nt: TGTGCCAGCAGTAAGGGGGACACTGAAGCTTTCTTT
cdr3_aa: CASSKGDTEAFF

d_call: TRBD1
v_call: TRBV6-6
clone_size: -
j_call: TRBJ2-1
cdr3_nt: TGTGCCAGCAGTTCCCCGACAGGGATTACTGATGAGCAGTTCTTC
cdr3_aa: CASSSPTGITDEQFF

d_call: -
v_call: TRBV7-2
clone_size: -
j_call: TRBJ2-6
cdr3_nt: TGTGCCAGCAGCTTCTCCTCTGGATCTGGGGCCAACGTCCTGACTTTC
cdr3_aa: CASSFSSGSGANVLTF

d_call: -
v_call: TRBV27
clone_size: -
j_call: TRBJ1-1
cdr3_nt: TGTGCCAGCAGTTTTGGGATGAACACTGAAGCTTTCTTT
cdr3_aa: CASSFGMNTEAFF

d_call: TRBD2
v_call: TRBV6-5
clone_size: -
j_call: TRBJ2-1
cdr3_nt: TGTGCCAGCAGTCCTCCGGGACTAGGCTACAATGAGCAGTTCTTC
cdr3_aa: CASSPPGLGYNEQFF

d_call: TRBD1
v_call: TRBV6-5
clone_size: -
j_call: TRBJ1-2
cdr3_nt: TGTGCCAGCAGATTTGGGGACAGTTCTAACTATGGCTACACCTTC
cdr3_aa: CASRFGDSSNYGYTF

d_call: -
v_call: TRBV28
clone_size: -
j_call: TRBJ1-4
cdr3_nt: TGTGCCAGCAGTTTAGGAAACGAGGGGGTGGGCTTCTGGGAAAAACTGTTTTTT
cdr3_aa: CASSLGNEGVGFWEKLFF

d_call: -
v_call: TRBV27
clone_size: -
j_call: TRBJ2-1
cdr3_nt: TGTGCCAGCAGTTTTGGAATTCACAGGGCTAAGGAGAATGAGCAGTTCTTC
cdr3_aa: CASSFGIHRAKENEQFF

d_call: -
v_call: TRBV7-6
clone_size: -
j_call: TRBJ1-1
cdr3_nt: TGTGCCAGCAGCTTAGCGACAATAACAGGGCCCTCTTTCTGGGGCACTGAAGCTTTCTTT
cdr3_aa: CASSLATITGPSFWGTEAFF

d_call: -
v_call: TRBV6-1
clone_size: -
j_call: TRBJ2-7
cdr3_nt: TGTGCCAGCAGTGACAGGGCCACCCCCTACCTTAAATACGAGCAGTACTTC
cdr3_aa: CASSDRATPYLKYEQYF

d_call: -
v_call: TRBV3-1/TRBV3-2
clone_size: -
j_call: TRBJ2-7
cdr3_nt: TGTGCCAGCAGCCAAGGACAGAGCTCCTACGAGCAGTACTTC
cdr3_aa: CASSQGQSSYEQYF

d_call: TRBD1
v_call: TRBV28
clone_size: -
j_call: TRBJ1-1
cdr3_nt: TGTGCCAGCAGTGACCCGGGACAGGGAGTTTCTGAAGCTTTCTTT
cdr3_aa: CASSDPGQGVSEAFF

d_call: TRBD1
v_call: TRBV6-5
clone_size: -
j_call: TRBJ2-5
cdr3_nt: TGTGCCAGCAGGGACAGGGCTGGGGAGACCCAGTACTTC
cdr3_aa: CASRDRAGETQYF

d_call: -
v_call: TRBV2
clone_size: -
j_call: TRBJ2-2
cdr3_nt: TGTGCCAGCAGGGCCCTAGCAGTAACGAACACCGGGGAGCTGTTTTTT
cdr3_aa: CASRALAVTNTGELFF

d_call: -
v_call: TRBV6-5
clone_size: -
j_call: TRBJ1-3
cdr3_nt: TGTGCCAGCAGTTACCTCCGGGGCACTGCGGACACCATATATTTT
cdr3_aa: CASSYLRGTADTIYF

d_call: -
v_call: TRBV6-1
clone_size: -
j_call: TRBJ2-1
cdr3_nt: TGTGCCAGCAGTGAAAGGGGCGGCGGCCGAAATGAGCAGTTCTTC
cdr3_aa: CASSERGGGRNEQFF

d_call: -
v_call: TRBV27
clone_size: -
j_call: TRBJ2-7
cdr3_nt: TGTGCCAGCAGACCAGACTTACACCACTCCTACGAGCAGTACTTC
cdr3_aa: CASRPDLHHSYEQYF

d_call: -
v_call: TRBV2
clone_size: few
j_call: TRBJ1-5
cdr3_nt: TGTGCCAGCAGTGCTTTGGGACTCAATCAGCCCCAGCATTTT
cdr3_aa: CASSALGLNQPQHF

d_call: TRBD1
v_call: TRBV24-1
clone_size: -
j_call: TRBJ1-2
cdr3_nt: TGTGCCACCAGTGATTTAGACAGGGGCGGTGGCTACACCTTC
cdr3_aa: CATSDLDRGGGYTF

d_call: -
v_call: TRBV5-5
clone_size: once
j_call: TRBJ1-5
cdr3_nt: TGTGCCAGCAGTTTGGGGGGAAGCAATCAGCCCCAGCATTTT
cdr3_aa: CASSLGGSNQPQHF